Shown below are 27 T cell receptor beta chains from a single sample sequenced in a study of shared clonotypes between healthy human individuals. Positive CCR7 selection of CD45RO-negative cells yielded the naive CD8 cells, and terminally differentiated effector memory CD45RA+ cells were excluded. Some clones are missing from TCRdb's copy, which holds only in-frame ones; the method was immunoSEQ multiplex PCR. The data hold roughly 550,000 clones, with just under 97% observed a single time. Sequencing input: naive CD8+ T cells sorted from blood. The receptors were sampled from a woman in her twenties or thirties in good health.

The gene calls are TRBV5-6 and TRBJ2-1, with 9 nucleotides matching TRBD2. Germline CDR1 and CDR2: SGHDT and YYEEEE. The CDR3 sequence is 15 residues long. V lost 4 bases and J lost 2; bases outside the gene matches: 4. CDR3 sequence: CASSDTSGPYNEQFF. CDR3 DNA sequence: TGTGCCAGCAGCGATACTAGCGGGCCCTACAATGAGCAGTTCTTC. Complete variable domain (other parts from reference TRBV5-6 and TRBJ2-1): DAGVTQSPTHLIKTRGQQVTLRCSPKSGHDTVSWYQQALGQGPQFIFQYYEEEERQRGNFPDRFSGHQFPNYSSELNVNALLLGDSALYLCASSDTSGPYNEQFFGPGTRLTVL.

The genes are TRBV7-3 and TRBJ2-2, with D hard to call. CDR3 size: 14 residues. Germline assignment: CDR1 SGHTA and CDR2 FQGTGA. The ends were cut back, 2 bases at V and 2 bases at J, with 6 bases in the middle. CDR3 in DNA: TGTGCCAGCAGCTTAGCAGGAAACACCGGGGAGCTGTTTTTT. It is translated as CASSLAGNTGELFF.

The V and J genes are TRBV5-4 and TRBJ2-1, with TRBD1 matching 11 bases. The CDR3 runs to 16 residues. The trim removed 3 bases at V and 3 bases at J, leaving 5 bases unmatched. Germline-derived CDR1 and CDR2 are SGHNT and YYREEE (reference sequence). The CDR3 sequence is CASSWDRGTGYNEQFF. The CDR3 DNA follows: TGTGCCAGCAGCTGGGACAGGGGGACGGGCTACAATGAGCAGTTCTTC. Supplemented by reference TRBV5-4 and TRBJ2-1, the full variable domain reads ETGVTQSPTHLIKTRGQQVTLRCSSQSGHNTVSWYQQALGQGPQFIFQYYREEENGRGNFPPRFSGLQFPNYSSELNVNALELDDSALYLCASSWDRGTGYNEQFFGPGTRLTVL.

The chain joins TRBV5-8 to TRBJ1-1, with unresolved D. CDR1 is SGHTS, CDR2 YDEGEE, per germline. The CDR3 loop spans 12 amino acids. V was trimmed by 1 base and J by 9 bases, leaving 10 bases between them. The CDR3 region has the DNA TGTGCCAGCAGCTTGTACGGGGTTCAAGCTTTCTTT. Its translation is CASSLYGVQAFF.

V is TRBV7-6 and J is TRBJ2-7, with D possibly being TRBD2 (6 bases). V shed 5 bases and J shed 1 base, with 12 bases lying between them. This CDR3 has 14 residues. Per germline, CDR1 SGHVS and CDR2 FNYEAQ. CDR3 amino acids: CASSPYGGSYEQYF. In DNA, the CDR3 is TGTGCCAGCAGCCCCTACGGGGGATCCTACGAGCAGTACTTC.

The rearrangement links TRBV11-2 to TRBJ1-1; unclear D gene. The germline V and J ends were trimmed by 5 bases and 5 bases, with 21 bases remaining between them. CDR1 SGHAT and CDR2 FQNNGV come from the germline V gene. The CDR3 is 16 residues long. CDR3 loop: CASSLGSKGGGTEAFF. CDR3 DNA: TGTGCCAGCAGCCTGGGGAGCAAGGGAGGAGGAACTGAAGCTTTCTTT.

This chain connects TRBV19 to TRBJ2-4; no reliable D call. Germline V gene sequence: CDR1 LNHDA, CDR2 SQIVND (reference sequence). Trimming took 1 base from V and 6 from J, leaving 16 bases between them. The CDR3 is 16 amino acids. The CDR3 loop is CASSIGIGKPLNIQYF. The CDR3 coding sequence is TGTGCCAGTAGTATAGGTATCGGTAAACCCTTAAACATTCAGTACTTC.

CDR3 loop: CASSPGQTNPNTEAFF. The DNA of the CDR3 is TGTGCCAGCTCACCAGGACAGACTAACCCGAACACTGAAGCTTTCTTT. V usage is TRBV18 and J usage is TRBJ1-1, with TRBD1 as a possible D gene (6 bases). The CDR3 runs 16 residues. V was clipped by 2 bases and J by 1 base, with 14 bases between them. CDR1 KGHSH and CDR2 LQKENI come from the germline V gene.

The rearrangement links TRBV9 to TRBJ1-2, with 9 bases lining up with TRBD1. Germline V gives CDR1 SGDLS, CDR2 YYNGEE. The junction had 7 bases not matched to a gene; V was cut back by 2 bases and J by 5 bases. There are 15 residues in the CDR3. This chain's CDR3 is CASSVGDREGYGYTF. The CDR3 nucleotides read TGTGCCAGCAGCGTTGGGGACAGGGAAGGGTATGGCTACACCTTC.

J is TRBJ2-2 and V is TRBV29-1; the D is unclear. Germline V CDR1 and CDR2: SQVTM, ANQGSEA. This CDR3 region has 17 residues. The DNA of the CDR3 is TGCATCTCTACCGTGTTTAACAGAAACGCGAACACCGGGGAGCTGTTTTTT. Translation gives CISTVFNRNANTGELFF.

This clone was recorded once. For the CDR3, the DNA is TGCGCCAGCAGTCAACCGAGGACTAGCGGAATGGTGAGCTCCTACAATGAGCAGTTCTTC. This encodes CASSQPRTSGMVSSYNEQFF. The rearrangement uses TRBV23-1 and TRBJ2-1; 10 nucleotides align to TRBD2. TRBV23-1 is treated as an ORF (open reading frame) with a function not yet certain. CDR3 length: 20 residues. J lost 0 bases, V lost 2 bases, and 13 bases had no gene match.

The J gene is TRBJ2-3, the V gene TRBV2; TRBD2 matches 9 bases. J gave up 3 bases and V 5 bases, and 12 bases lay outside the gene matches. This CDR3 spans 17 amino acids. The germline CDR1 and CDR2 sequences are SNHLY and FYNNEI. CDR3 sequence reads: CASSNPFLAGRTDTQYF. The DNA for the CDR3 is TGTGCCAGCAGTAACCCCTTCCTAGCGGGGCGGACAGATACGCAGTATTTT.

V is TRBV4-1 and J is TRBJ1-6, with D maybe TRBD1 (6 bases). CDR3 size: 15 residues. V lost 4 bases and J lost 3, with 10 bases in between. CDR1 is MGHRA, CDR2 YSYEKL, per germline. The CDR3 nucleotides read TGCGCCAGCAGCCTAAGGGACAACTATAATTCACCCCTCCACTTT. Translating gives CASSLRDNYNSPLHF.

The CDR3, as DNA: TGCGCCAGCAGGCCGACCAACCCGGGGGGGGAGACCCAGTACTTC. This translates into CASRPTNPGGETQYF. The chain is built from TRBV10-2 and TRBJ2-5; 8 positions agree with TRBD2. The V segment lost 6 bases and the J segment 5 bases; nucleotides outside the gene matches: 11. Germline-derived CDR1 and CDR2 are WSHSY and SAAADI. The CDR3 sequence is 15 residues long.

This sequence joins TRBV19 and TRBJ1-5; D gene unclear. The germline CDR1 and CDR2 sequences are LNHDA and SQIVND (reference sequence). Trimming shortened V by 5 bases and J by 4 bases, and 6 bases separated the two germline ends. CDR3 length: 12 residues. The CDR3 sequence: CASSVGNQPQHF. CDR3 sequence (DNA): TGTGCCAGTAGTGTGGGGAATCAGCCCCAGCATTTT.

The rearrangement links TRBV29-1 to TRBJ2-7; a weak D match, TRBD2 (6 bases). The CDR3 is 13 residues long. The ends were cut back, 5 bases at V and 1 base at J, with 12 bases in the middle. Germline CDR1 SQVTM, CDR2 ANQGSEA. The DNA of the CDR3 is TGCAGCGTTCTGGCGGGGAGGTCCTACGAGCAGTACTTC. Protein product: CSVLAGRSYEQYF.

This rearrangement joins TRBV28 to TRBJ2-2, with TRBD1 matching 10 bases. V shed 5 bases, J shed 0 bases, and the junction held 6 bases outside the gene matches. CDR3 size: 17 residues. Germline assignment: CDR1 MDHEN and CDR2 SYDVKM. CDR3: CASSSRDRGANTGELFF. The CDR3 region has the DNA TGTGCCAGCAGTAGCCGGGACAGGGGCGCGAACACCGGGGAGCTGTTTTTT.

The chain is built from TRBV27 and TRBJ1-2, with 7 bases aligning to TRBD1. There are 17 residues in the CDR3. V was pared by 5 bases and J by 10 bases, with 22 bases of the junction left unmatched. The germline gives CDR1 MNHEY, CDR2 SMNVEV (reference sequence). The CDR3 DNA reads TGTGCCAGCAGTCCATCTCCTGCCAACGTCCGGGACAGCAACTACACCTTC. This encodes CASSPSPANVRDSNYTF.

The chain combines TRBV28 with TRBJ1-3; perhaps TRBD1 as D (6 bases). Germline V CDR1 and CDR2: MDHEN, SYDVKM. This CDR3 has 13 residues. The ends were cut back, 3 bases at V and 8 bases at J, with 11 bases in the middle. CDR3 residues: CASSLGRGDTIYF. DNA of the CDR3: TGTGCCAGCAGTTTGGGCAGGGGAGACACCATATATTTT.

The chain joins TRBV10-1 to TRBJ2-3; D unresolved. Trimming shortened V by 0 bases and J by 4 bases, and 8 bases separated the two germline ends. CDR3 length: 14 amino acids. CDR1 and CDR2 (germline): WNHNN, SYGVQD (reference sequence). CDR3 loop: CASSESLPADTQYF. The CDR3 region has the DNA TGCGCCAGCAGTGAGTCGTTGCCCGCAGATACGCAGTATTTT.

This clone was recorded only once. The chain carries TRBV7-9 and TRBJ2-7, with 11 bases matching TRBD2. The CDR3 covers 16 residues. Trimming removed 5 bases from V and 0 bases from J; junction bases left unmatched: 6. Germline V gives CDR1 SEHNR, CDR2 FQNEAQ (reference sequence). The CDR3 nucleotides read TGTGCCAGCAGCCCACCGGGGACTAGCGGCTCCTACGAGCAGTACTTC. Its translation: CASSPPGTSGSYEQYF. Looking up the rest from reference TRBV7-9 and TRBJ2-7 gives the full variable domain: DTGVSQNPRHKITKRGQNVTFRCDPISEHNRLYWYRQTLGQGPEFLTYFQNEAQLEKSRLLSDRFSAERPKGSFSTLEIQRTEQGDSAMYLCASSPPGTSGSYEQYFGPGTRLTVT.

The chain employs TRBV7-6 and TRBJ2-7; perhaps TRBD2 as D (6 bases). Germline CDR1 SGHVS, CDR2 FNYEAQ. V gave up 5 bases and J gave up 6 bases, with 20 bases separating them. CDR3 length: 15 amino acids. CDR3 in amino acids: CASSPDGDLWGEQYF. CDR3 nucleotide sequence: TGTGCCAGCAGCCCTGATGGGGACTTATGGGGCGAGCAGTACTTC.

CDR3 protein: CASSISSGITYEQYF. For the CDR3, the DNA is TGTGCCAGCAGCATCTCTAGCGGGATCACCTACGAGCAGTACTTC. V usage is TRBV11-2 and J usage is TRBJ2-7, with 9 bases that match TRBD2. Unmatched junction bases numbered 7, after V lost 5 bases and J lost 2 bases. Germline V gene sequence: CDR1 SGHAT, CDR2 FQNNGV. The CDR3 is made up of 15 amino acids.

The genes are TRBV9 and TRBJ2-5; D tentatively fits TRBD1 or TRBD2 (5 bases each). Trimming cost V 7 bases and J 0 bases, with 10 bases left between them. The CDR3 sequence is 13 residues long. The germline gives CDR1 SGDLS, CDR2 YYNGEE. The chain's CDR3 is CASSSGHQETQYF. CDR3 sequence (DNA): TGTGCCAGCTCTTCGGGGCACCAAGAGACCCAGTACTTC.

The chain joins TRBV2 to TRBJ2-7, with 9 bases matching TRBD1. The CDR3 extends over 12 amino acids. V was clipped by 5 bases and J by 6 bases; unmatched bases: 2. From germline, CDR1 is SNHLY and CDR2 FYNNEI. The CDR3 protein is CASSTGGSEQYF. In DNA form, the CDR3 reads TGTGCCAGCAGTACAGGGGGCTCCGAGCAGTACTTC.

The rearrangement joins TRBV27 to TRBJ1-2, with 7 bases identical to TRBD1. V was pared by 6 bases and J by 4 bases, with 17 bases of the junction left unmatched. This CDR3 is 17 amino acids long. Germline V gene data show CDR1 as MNHEY and CDR2 as SMNVEV (reference sequence). The CDR3 bases are TGTGCCAGCAGGAGGGGGCAGCTGGGTCAGGATCTCTATGGCTACACCTTC. Protein sequence: CASRRGQLGQDLYGYTF.

This clone was seen a single time. The V gene is TRBV27, the J gene TRBJ2-2; TRBD2 matches 8 bases. The ends lost 5 bases at V and 4 bases at J; junction bases unmatched: 9. The germline CDR1 and CDR2 sequences are MNHEY and SMNVEV (reference sequence). The CDR3 consists of 16 residues. This CDR3 is CASSPPGGGITGELFF. The CDR3 DNA sequence: TGTGCCAGCAGTCCCCCGGGGGGGGGCATCACCGGGGAGCTGTTTTTT.